The entry that follows covers one TCR beta chain sequence. This clone was seen ten or more times. This clone's antigen is unknown. A much larger clone lies one base from this, so it may be a read error. This CDR3 is missing its conserved last phenylalanine or tryptophan, likely due to a read error. The data originate from a study of metastatic and nonmetastatic thyroid tumors (dated by TCRdb to about 2020). Background for the entire study: Repertoires from peripheral blood and from tumor or nodule tissue samples of malignant and benign thyroid patients were compared.

What the study reported, not specific to this receptor: TCR beta diversity was reported as significantly higher in malignant tumors than in benign nodules, in both blood and tumor samples.

The CDR3 is 15 residues long, counting both termini. Of the read, only the CDR3 DNA is kept; its 45 bases are in frame from base 1. CDR1 is given as MNHEY and CDR2 as SVGAGI, both from the germline V gene. V and J lose 0 bases and 2 bases, and a span of 8 bases separates them. None of the patients had been given any treatment before thyroid surgery. Patient clinical samples collected from about 2012 to 2018 were retrospectively analysed using T-cell receptor beta sequencing. Libraries were made using PCR. Instrument used: Illumina HiSeq 4000. High-throughput sequencing was used to profile the CDR3 region of the TCR beta-chain in every patient. Regarding the original processing steps: CDR3 differences across clinicopathological groups were used to build a classifier for discriminating distant-metastatic papillary thyroid cancer patients. The Shannon index was used to assess repertoire diversity, and the Morisita-Horn index was used to assess tumor-blood repertoire similarity. TCRdb passed the public sequencing reads through fastp at Q25 and MiXCR, retaining productive beta sequences. The V and J calls were not made by the authors but by TCRdb's processing. This sample is represented by over 6,500 clones; 3.3% of them were singletons. The ten largest clonotypes hold over 15% of the sample.

What was sequenced was tumor tissue. The receptor's source is a female donor with papillary thyroid cancer or a benign thyroid nodule (not recorded which). Some clones in this sample may be carry-over from other donors' samples. Rearrangement joined TRBV6-5 to TRBJ2-1; the D gene remains uncertain. The DNA sequence is as follows: TGTGCCAGCAGTTACTCTGGCGACACCTACAATGAGCAGTTCGTC. This translates into CASSYSGDTYNEQFV.